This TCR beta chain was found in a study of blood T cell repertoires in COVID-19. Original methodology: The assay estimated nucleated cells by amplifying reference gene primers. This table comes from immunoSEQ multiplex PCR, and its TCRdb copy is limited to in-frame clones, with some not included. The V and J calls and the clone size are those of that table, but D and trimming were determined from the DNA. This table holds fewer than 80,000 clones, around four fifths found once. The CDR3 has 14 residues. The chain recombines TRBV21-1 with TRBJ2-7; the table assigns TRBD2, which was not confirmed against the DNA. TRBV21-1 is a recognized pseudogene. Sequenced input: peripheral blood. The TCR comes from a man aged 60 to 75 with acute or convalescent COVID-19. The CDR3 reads CASSNITPGDEQYF. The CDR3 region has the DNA TGTGCCAGCAGCAACATCACTCCGGGGGACGAGCAGTACTTC.